These 5 T cell receptor beta chains originate from one sample sequenced in a study of identical twins. TCRdb ran MiXCR on the 5' RACE reads and lists one entry per CDR3 protein. The repertoire holds approximately 670,000 distinct CDR3 sequences, with around 6% as singletons. Sequencing was performed on naive T cells sorted from blood. The receptors were gathered from a man aged 18 to 29 in good health.

There are many counts of this clonotype. J is TRBJ1-2 and V is TRBV5-1; no reliable D call. CDR1 is SGHRS and CDR2 is YFSETQ in the germline V gene. V was pared by 0 bases and J by 4 bases, with 16 bases between. The CDR3 length is 16 residues. This CDR3 is CASSLGSGNLGYGYTF. The CDR3 coding sequence is TGCGCCAGCAGCTTGGGGTCCGGGAATCTAGGCTATGGCTACACCTTC.

The table lists this clonotype with many counts. The chain combines TRBV29-1 with TRBJ2-1, with 9 bases fitting TRBD2. CDR3 length: 15 residues. V shed 5 bases and J 4 bases; nucleotides not matched to a gene: 9. In germline, CDR1 is SQVTM, CDR2 ANQGSEA. The CDR3 sequence is CSVSSLAGPYNEQFF. CDR3 DNA sequence: TGCAGCGTTTCCTCGCTAGCGGGACCTTACAATGAGCAGTTCTTC.

This clonotype was observed a few times. The V call is TRBV14, the J call TRBJ2-7; 9 bases line up with TRBD1. The V gene end was trimmed by 3 bases and the J gene end by 5 bases; junction bases not matched to a gene: 8. Germline lookup yields CDR1 SGHDN and CDR2 FVKESK. This CDR3 is built from 15 residues. The CDR3 nucleotides are TGTGCCAGCAGCCAGCACCGGGACAGGGTGGACGAGCAGTACTTC. This translates into CASSQHRDRVDEQYF.

This clonotype has ten or more counts. The rearrangement links TRBV19 to TRBJ2-5, with 7 bases identical to TRBD2. CDR1 and CDR2 from the germline V gene are LNHDA and SQIVND (reference sequence). The CDR3 covers 14 residues. Trimming cost V 1 base and J 2 bases; bases outside gene matches: 1. CDR3 DNA: TGTGCCAGTAGTATAGGGGAGGGGCAAGAGACCCAGTACTTC. It yields the protein CASSIGEGQETQYF.

Here the CDR3 DNA reads TGTGCCACCAGCAGAGAGACGGGTTTTAGCTCCTACAATGAGCAGTTCTTC. This sequence encodes CATSRETGFSSYNEQFF. The chain has TRBV15 and TRBJ2-1; the D is unclear. V lost 0 bases and J lost 0, with 12 bases in between. Germline CDR1 and CDR2: LNHNV and YYDKDF (reference sequence). CDR3 size: 17 residues. The full variable domain, in which reference TRBV15 and TRBJ2-1 provide the parts outside the CDR3, is DAMVIQNPRYQVTQFGKPVTLSCSQTLNHNVMYWYQQKSSQAPKLLFHYYDKDFNNEADTPDNFQSRRPNTSFCFLDIRSPGLGDTAMYLCATSRETGFSSYNEQFFGPGTRLTVL.